The 9 T cell receptor beta chains presented below share a single source sample, sequenced in a study of patients and donors after allogeneic stem cell transplantation. Each CDR3 protein gets one entry after TCRdb re-called the RT-PCR reads with MiXCR. The table lists about a million distinct CDR3 sequences, about a sixth of them singletons, with roughly 6% in the top ten. Source material: blood, either unsorted or a sorted T cell fraction (not recorded which). The source is a human donor who was either an allogeneic HSCT recipient or a stem cell or donor lymphocyte infusion donor (not recorded which). It is not recorded whose cells these are; they may come from a transplant donor.

This clonotype was recorded once. The chain is built from TRBV13 and TRBJ2-7; perhaps TRBD1 as D (6 bases). The CDR3 length is 18 residues. Trimming took off 3 bases at V and 5 bases at J, with 26 bases between the two ends. Germline CDR1 is PRHDT and CDR2 is FYEKMQ (reference sequence). The CDR3 DNA reads TGTGCCAGCAGCTTCTTCCGGACAGCTCGTACGGTCCTCGACGAGCAGTACTTC. This encodes CASSFFRTARTVLDEQYF.

The chain links TRBV24-1 to TRBJ2-3, with D perhaps TRBD2 (5 bases). The CDR3 has 14 residues. Germline V lookup: CDR1 KGHDR, CDR2 SFDVKD. V gave up 5 bases and J gave up 2 bases, with 10 bases separating them. CDR3 residues: CATSGGFVTDTQYF. In DNA form, the CDR3 reads TGTGCCACCAGTGGAGGGTTTGTCACAGATACGCAGTATTTT.

The chain employs TRBV4-3 and TRBJ2-7; TRBD1 agrees at 7 bases. J lost 5 bases, V lost 4 bases, and 14 bases had no gene match. CDR3 length equals 16 residues. Germline V gene lookup returns CDR1 LGHNA and CDR2 YSLEER. The CDR3 loop reads CASSPVRQGNADEQYF. CDR3 DNA: TGCGCCAGCAGCCCCGTCAGACAGGGCAACGCGGACGAGCAGTACTTC.

The rearrangement uses TRBV20-1 and TRBJ2-3; D gene unclear. The CDR3 has 14 residues. CDR1 and CDR2 from the germline V gene are DFQATT and SNEGSKA (reference sequence). With 7 bases removed from V and 1 base from J, the gap between germline ends came to 15 bases. CDR3 amino acids: CSVPLIGGTDTQYF. CDR3 DNA: TGCAGTGTCCCGTTAATTGGGGGCACAGATACGCAGTATTTT.

The table lists this clonotype with a few counts. The chain's CDR3 is CSGRQGTNTGELFF. The CDR3 DNA follows: TGCAGCGGACGACAGGGGACGAACACCGGGGAGCTGTTTTTT. The chain uses TRBV29-1 and TRBJ2-2; 8 bases fit TRBD1. The CDR3 is made up of 14 amino acids. Looked up from germline, CDR1 is SQVTM and CDR2 is ANQGSEA. V shed 7 bases, J shed 0 bases, and the junction held 4 bases outside the gene matches.

The chain couples TRBV3-1 to TRBJ1-1; maybe TRBD1 (6 bases). This CDR3 region has 15 residues. The germline V gene encodes CDR1 LGHDT and CDR2 YNNKEL (reference sequence). V was shortened by 3 bases and J by 5 bases, with 16 bases between the two germline ends. The CDR3 sequence is CASSHRSGAQTEAFF. The CDR3 DNA reads as TGTGCCAGCAGCCACAGATCGGGGGCGCAGACTGAAGCTTTCTTT.

V usage is TRBV21-1 and J usage is TRBJ2-1. TRBV21-1 is described as a pseudogene. The CDR3 has 14 amino acids. In DNA, the CDR3 is TGTGCCAGCAGCAAAGCCTCGGCTAACAATGAGCAGTTCTTC. Amino acid sequence: CASSKASANNEQFF.

This clonotype has more than one count but fewer than ten. This chain uses TRBV7-2 with TRBJ2-7; 7 bases map to TRBD1. Germline loops: CDR1 SGHTA, CDR2 FQGNSA. The ends lost 2 bases at V and 6 bases at J; junction bases unmatched: 10. CDR3 length: 15 amino acids. DNA for the CDR3: TGTGCCAGCAGCTTATACAATAGGGGGCCCTCCGAGCAGTACTTC. This gives the protein CASSLYNRGPSEQYF.

Regarding this clonotype: Germline and junction disagree at one end, which may indicate a read error. The chain combines TRBV4-3 with TRBJ2-3; no definite D call. The CDR3 runs to 13 residues. The V gene's germline CDR1 is LGHNA and CDR2 YSLEER. The CDR3 sequence: CASSQDLGYVSDF. The CDR3, as DNA: TGCGCCAGCAGCCAAGACTTGGGCTATGTTTCGGATTTT.